The 14 T cell receptor beta chains reported below all come from one sample, sequenced in a study of blood T cell repertoires in COVID-19. TCRdb keeps only in-frame clones here, not all; method: immunoSEQ multiplex PCR. Found here are about 140,000 clones, approximately 78% of them singletons; the top ten hold 4%. Sequencing was done on a sample of peripheral blood. These receptor sequences come from a woman of 80 years or more with acute or convalescent COVID-19.

This chain joins TRBV19 and TRBJ2-3; possibly TRBD1 for D (5 bases). Per the germline V gene, CDR1 is LNHDA and CDR2 is SQIVND (reference sequence). There are 12 residues in the CDR3. The V gene lost 6 bases and the J gene lost 7 bases, with 11 bases spanning the gap. The CDR3 DNA reads TGTGCCAGTAGGACAGATCGGAATACGCAGTATTTT. This codes for CASRTDRNTQYF.

The V gene is TRBV7-2, the J gene TRBJ1-1; D ambiguous. V shed 1 base and J shed 2 bases, with 5 bases lying between them. The CDR3 spans 13 residues. The V gene's germline CDR1 is SGHTA and CDR2 FQGNSA. The CDR3 loop reads CASSLETNTEAFF. As DNA, the CDR3 is TGTGCCAGCAGCTTAGAAACAAACACTGAAGCTTTCTTT.

The chain couples TRBV15 to TRBJ1-6; TRBD1 matches at 10 bases. V lost 3 bases, J lost 6 bases, and 2 bases stayed unmatched. This CDR3 contains 15 residues. Germline V CDR1 and CDR2: LNHNV, YYDKDF (reference sequence). In DNA, the CDR3 is TGTGCCACCAGCAGGGACAGGGGGGCTAATTCACCCCTCCACTTT. Its protein product is CATSRDRGANSPLHF.

The chain has TRBV5-6 and TRBJ2-5; maybe TRBD1 (6 bases). CDR1 and CDR2 from the germline V gene are SGHDT and YYEEEE. The CDR3 loop spans 15 amino acids. Trimming took 3 bases from V and 2 from J, leaving 14 bases between them. The CDR3 loop is CASSSDDRPQETQYF. In nucleotides, the CDR3 is TGTGCCAGCAGCTCGGACGACAGGCCACAAGAGACCCAGTACTTC.

The chain joins TRBV28 to TRBJ1-4, with D possibly matching TRBD1 (5 bases). This CDR3 contains 14 residues. Germline V gene lookup returns CDR1 MDHEN and CDR2 SYDVKM. The germline V and J ends were trimmed by 11 bases and 1 base, with 14 bases remaining between them. CDR3 sequence (DNA): TGTGCCTCCTCAGGAGGGGAAACTAATGAAAAACTGTTTTTT. Translating gives CASSGGETNEKLFF.

The chain links TRBV9 to TRBJ2-2, with 9 bases that match TRBD1. Germline loops: CDR1 SGDLS, CDR2 YYNGEE. The CDR3 spans 16 residues. V lost 4 bases and J lost 7; bases outside the gene matches: 11. The chain's CDR3 is CASSPRTGVLGGELFF. DNA of the CDR3: TGTGCCAGCAGCCCTCGGACAGGGGTGTTGGGCGGGGAGCTGTTTTTT.

This clone has just one count. CDR3 in DNA: TGTGCCAGCAGCCCCTTTGGGTGGAGGCAAGAGACCCAGTACTTC. Its protein is CASSPFGWRQETQYF. The chain couples TRBV7-9 to TRBJ2-5; tentatively, D is TRBD2 (5 bases). Trimming cost V 5 bases and J 2 bases, with 15 bases left between them. Germline CDR1 reads SEHNR; CDR2 reads FQNEAQ (reference sequence). The CDR3 contains 15 residues.

J is TRBJ2-1 and V is TRBV6-1, with 7 bases lining up with TRBD2. CDR1 and CDR2 (germline): MNHNS, SASEGT. V lost 0 bases, J lost 3 bases, and 2 bases stayed unmatched. The CDR3 runs to 15 residues. The CDR3 coding sequence is TGTGCCAGCAGTGAAGCGAGGACTAGCTACAATGAGCAGTTCTTC. The encoded protein is CASSEARTSYNEQFF.

The chain has TRBV9 and TRBJ2-1, with TRBD2 matching over 11 bases. Per germline, CDR1 SGDLS and CDR2 YYNGEE. V was clipped by 8 bases and J by 5 bases; unmatched bases: 6. The CDR3 consists of 14 residues. CDR3 loop: CARKGLADHNEQFF. CDR3 DNA sequence: TGTGCCAGAAAGGGACTAGCGGACCACAATGAGCAGTTCTTC.

The chain is built from TRBV10-2 and TRBJ2-7, with 9 bases identical to TRBD1. Looked up from germline, CDR1 is WSHSY and CDR2 is SAAADI. This CDR3 region has 14 residues. V dropped 6 bases and J dropped 2; count of bases not matched to a gene: 5. CDR3 residues: CASRRTGATYEQYF. DNA for the CDR3: TGCGCCAGCAGACGGACAGGGGCCACCTACGAGCAGTACTTC.

The rearrangement uses TRBV18 and TRBJ1-2, with D possibly TRBD1 on 6 matching bases. The CDR3 has 14 residues. The ends were cut back, 3 bases at V and 8 bases at J, with 16 bases in the middle. Germline CDR1 and CDR2: KGHSH and LQKENI. The CDR3 DNA reads TGTGCCAGCTCACCCGAAAATAGGGGGAGCGGCTACACCTTC. It yields the protein CASSPENRGSGYTF.

The chain couples TRBV5-1 to TRBJ2-1; D gene uncertain. CDR1 is SGHRS and CDR2 is YFSETQ in the germline V gene. The CDR3 runs 15 residues. V was shortened by 0 bases and J by 0 bases, with 7 bases between the two germline ends. DNA of the CDR3: TGCGCCAGCAGCTTGGCGGTTAGCTCCTACAATGAGCAGTTCTTC. Translating gives CASSLAVSSYNEQFF.

The chain uses TRBV2 and TRBJ2-7; possibly TRBD1 for D (6 bases). Germline V CDR1 and CDR2: SNHLY, FYNNEI. The CDR3 totals 14 residues. V was shortened by 8 bases and J by 6 bases, with 20 bases between the two germline ends. The CDR3 nucleotides read TGTGCCAGCCTAAGTTTTTTGGGGGCAGGCGAGCAGTACTTC. This codes for CASLSFLGAGEQYF.

This chain uses TRBV11-2 with TRBJ2-1, with 10 positions matching TRBD1. Germline trimming cut 4 bases from V and 12 bases from J; bases unmatched to any gene: 15. Per the germline V gene, CDR1 is SGHAT and CDR2 is FQNNGV. The CDR3 has 16 amino acids. The chain's CDR3 is CASSSSRGQGLYVQFF. CDR3 coding DNA: TGTGCCAGCAGCTCCTCACGGGGACAGGGGTTATATGTGCAGTTCTTC.